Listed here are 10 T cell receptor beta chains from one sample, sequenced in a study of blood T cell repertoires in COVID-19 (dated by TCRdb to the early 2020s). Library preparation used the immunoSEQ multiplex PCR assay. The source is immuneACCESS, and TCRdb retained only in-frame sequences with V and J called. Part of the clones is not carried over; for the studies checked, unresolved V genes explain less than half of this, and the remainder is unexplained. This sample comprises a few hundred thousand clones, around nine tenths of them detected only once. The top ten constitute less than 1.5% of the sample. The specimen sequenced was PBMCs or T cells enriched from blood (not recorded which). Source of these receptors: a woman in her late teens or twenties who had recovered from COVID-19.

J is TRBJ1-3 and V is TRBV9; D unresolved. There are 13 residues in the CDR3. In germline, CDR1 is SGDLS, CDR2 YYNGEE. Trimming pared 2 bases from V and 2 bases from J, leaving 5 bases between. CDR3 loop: CASSVRAGNTIYF. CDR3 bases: TGTGCCAGCAGCGTCCGGGCTGGAAACACCATATATTTT.

The CDR3, as DNA: TGTGCCAGTAGTATGATTGGCGGGGTTCTAAATGAGCAGTTCTTC. Its protein is CASSMIGGVLNEQFF. The chain recombines TRBV19 with TRBJ2-1; D is perhaps TRBD2 (6 bases). The CDR3 is 15 amino acids. V lost 3 bases and J lost 7, with 16 bases in between. Germline V gene lookup returns CDR1 LNHDA and CDR2 SQIVND (reference sequence). The variable domain in full, completed from reference TRBV19 and TRBJ2-1, reads DGGITQSPKYLFRKEGQNVTLSCEQNLNHDAMYWYRQDPGQGLRLIYYSQIVNDFQKGDIAEGYSVSREKKESFPLTVTSAQKNPTAFYLCASSMIGGVLNEQFFGPGTRLTVL.

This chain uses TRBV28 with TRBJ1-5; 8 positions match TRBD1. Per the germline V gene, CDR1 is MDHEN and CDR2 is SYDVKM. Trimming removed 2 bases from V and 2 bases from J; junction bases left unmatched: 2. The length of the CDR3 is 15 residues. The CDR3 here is CASSLLTGGNQPQHF. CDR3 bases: TGTGCCAGCAGTTTACTGACAGGGGGCAATCAGCCCCAGCATTTT.

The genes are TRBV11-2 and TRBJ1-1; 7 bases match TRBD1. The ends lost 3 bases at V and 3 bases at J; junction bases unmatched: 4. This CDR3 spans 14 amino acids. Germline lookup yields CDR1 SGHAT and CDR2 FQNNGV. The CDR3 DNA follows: TGTGCCAGCAGCTTGGCAGGGGGGTACACTGAAGCTTTCTTT. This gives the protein CASSLAGGYTEAFF.

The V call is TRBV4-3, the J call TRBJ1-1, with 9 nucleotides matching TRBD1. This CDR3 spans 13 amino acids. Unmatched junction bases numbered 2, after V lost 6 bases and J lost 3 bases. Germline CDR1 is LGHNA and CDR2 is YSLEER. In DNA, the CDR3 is TGCGCCAGCAGTACAGGGGGCGACACTGAAGCTTTCTTT. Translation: CASSTGGDTEAFF.

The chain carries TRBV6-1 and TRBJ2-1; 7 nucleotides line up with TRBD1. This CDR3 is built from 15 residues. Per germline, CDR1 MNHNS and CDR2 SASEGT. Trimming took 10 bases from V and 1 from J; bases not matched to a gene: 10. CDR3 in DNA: TGTGCCATTACCCAGGGACAGAGATCCTACAATGAGCAGTTCTTC. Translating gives CAITQGQRSYNEQFF.

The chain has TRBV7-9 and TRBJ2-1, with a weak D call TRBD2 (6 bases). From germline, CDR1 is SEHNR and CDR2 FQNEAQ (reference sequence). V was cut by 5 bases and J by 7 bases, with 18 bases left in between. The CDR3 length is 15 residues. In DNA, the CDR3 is TGTGCCAGCAGCATTCTGGGGGGAAGCGAGAATGAGCAGTTCTTC. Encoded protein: CASSILGGSENEQFF.

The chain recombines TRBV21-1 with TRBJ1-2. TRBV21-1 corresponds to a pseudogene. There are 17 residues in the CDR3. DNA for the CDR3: TGTGCCAGCAGCAAAGGAGGGAACAACCTTCCTAACTATGGCTACACCTTC. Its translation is CASSKGGNNLPNYGYTF.

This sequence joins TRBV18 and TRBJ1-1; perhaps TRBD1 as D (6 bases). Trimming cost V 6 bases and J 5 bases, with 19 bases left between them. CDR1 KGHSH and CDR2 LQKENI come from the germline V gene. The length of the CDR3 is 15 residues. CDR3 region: CASSPRAGAGTEAFF. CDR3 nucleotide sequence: TGTGCCAGCTCGCCCAGGGCAGGGGCTGGAACTGAAGCTTTCTTT.

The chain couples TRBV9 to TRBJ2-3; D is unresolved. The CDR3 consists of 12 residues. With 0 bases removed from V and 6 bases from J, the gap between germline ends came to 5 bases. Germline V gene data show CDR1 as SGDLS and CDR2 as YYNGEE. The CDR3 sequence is CASSVAVDTQYF. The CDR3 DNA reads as TGTGCCAGCAGCGTAGCGGTTGATACGCAGTATTTT.